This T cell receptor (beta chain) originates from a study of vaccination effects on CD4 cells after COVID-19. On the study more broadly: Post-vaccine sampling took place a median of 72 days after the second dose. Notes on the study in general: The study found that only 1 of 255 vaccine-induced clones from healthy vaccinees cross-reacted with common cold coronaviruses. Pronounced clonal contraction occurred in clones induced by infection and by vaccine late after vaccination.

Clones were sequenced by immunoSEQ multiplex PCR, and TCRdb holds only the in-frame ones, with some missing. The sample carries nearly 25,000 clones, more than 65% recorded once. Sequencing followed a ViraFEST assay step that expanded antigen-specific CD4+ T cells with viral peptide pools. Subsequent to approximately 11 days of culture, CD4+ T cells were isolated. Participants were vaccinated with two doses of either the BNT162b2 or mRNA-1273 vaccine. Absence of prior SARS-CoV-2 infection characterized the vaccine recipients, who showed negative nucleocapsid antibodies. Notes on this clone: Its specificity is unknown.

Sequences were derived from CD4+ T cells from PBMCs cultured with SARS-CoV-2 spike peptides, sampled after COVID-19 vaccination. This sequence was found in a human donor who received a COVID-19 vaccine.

CDR3 amino acids: CASTAGPRDNQPQHF. CDR3 DNA sequence: TGCGCCAGCACCGCGGGGCCCAGGGACAATCAGCCCCAGCATTTT. V is TRBV23-1 and J is TRBJ1-5; perhaps TRBD1 as D (5 bases). TRBV23-1 carries the ORF label, with uncertain function. The CDR3 loop spans 15 amino acids. Deletions cut 7 bases from V and 3 bases from J, with 16 bases between.